This T cell receptor (beta chain) was identified during a study of PD-1 blockade in mismatch repair-deficient tumors. Study-wide points: Tumor-resident clones, often undetectable pretreatment in blood, expanded then contracted after pembrolizumab.

Worth noting for this clone: Antigen: not known.

Profiled with immunoSEQ multiplex PCR; TCRdb holds only in-frame clones, not every one. The data hold 49,000 or so clones, with roughly 80% observed a single time. All patients were mismatch repair deficient, assessed by either PCR or immunohistochemistry. Germline V gene sequence: CDR1 KGHSH, CDR2 LQKENI. The CDR3 has 16 amino acids. Trimming removed 6 bases at V and 1 base at J, with 17 bases between. V gene TRBV18 combines with J gene TRBJ2-3; the D call may be TRBD1 or TRBD2 (6 bases each). Sequencing was performed on peripheral blood, taken about 4.5 months after starting pembrolizumab. The sequence was obtained from an adult with mismatch repair-deficient cancer. CDR3 in amino acids: CASSRLGGSGTDTQYF. CDR3 bases: TGTGCCAGCTCCCGGTTGGGGGGCTCGGGCACAGATACGCAGTATTTT.